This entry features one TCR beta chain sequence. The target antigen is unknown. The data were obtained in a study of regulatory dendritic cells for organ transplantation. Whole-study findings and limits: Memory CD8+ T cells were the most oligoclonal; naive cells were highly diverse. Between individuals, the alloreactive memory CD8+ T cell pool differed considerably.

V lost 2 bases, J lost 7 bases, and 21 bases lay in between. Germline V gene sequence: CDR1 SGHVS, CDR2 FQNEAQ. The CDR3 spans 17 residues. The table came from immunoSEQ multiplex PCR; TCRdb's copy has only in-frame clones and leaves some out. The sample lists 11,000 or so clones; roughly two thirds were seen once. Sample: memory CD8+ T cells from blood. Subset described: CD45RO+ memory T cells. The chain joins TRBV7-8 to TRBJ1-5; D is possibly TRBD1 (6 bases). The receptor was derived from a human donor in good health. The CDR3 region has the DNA TGTGCCAGCAGCTTATTGTACGACTCAGGGGTCAAGCAGCCCCAGCATTTT. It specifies CASSLLYDSGVKQPQHF.